This T cell receptor beta chain derives from a study of cytomegalovirus exposure and HLA in healthy donors. Findings of the study overall: The TCR clusters that emerged in the first cohort tended, a later analysis found, to co-occur in the 120 or so validation repertoires. Among the CMV-associated chains, three were confirmed in vitro as specific for CMV antigens.

The protocol was immunoSEQ multiplex PCR, while the TCRdb copy is restricted to in-frame clones and leaves out a portion. The sample includes about 240,000 clones, just under 90% seen only once; the top ten take 2.6%. Notes on this clone: Antigen: not known.

With 4 bases clipped from V and 0 bases from J, the junction kept 3 bases outside the gene matches. The CDR3 is made up of 14 amino acids. Germline CDR1 is SGHTA and CDR2 is FQGNSA. The V call is TRBV7-2, the J call TRBJ2-7; the match to TRBD2 covers 7 bases. The sample consisted of PBMCs. This TCR derives from a man younger than 35 in good health and CMV-seronegative. CDR3 sequence: CASSSSGTSYEQYF. The CDR3, as DNA: TGTGCCAGCAGCTCCAGCGGGACCTCCTACGAGCAGTACTTC.